The 22 T cell receptor beta chains reported below all come from one sample, sequenced in a study of cytomegalovirus exposure and HLA in healthy donors. This PCR relied on a set of 60 Vbeta primers and 13 Jbeta primers. Assay used: immunoSEQ multiplex PCR; TCRdb lists only in-frame clones, some missing. The repertoire holds about 190,000 clones, with over 70% as singletons. Sequenced: PBMCs. The receptors were gathered from a man between 50 and 59 years old in good health and CMV-seronegative.

This clone was counted a few times. The J gene is TRBJ2-7, the V gene TRBV25-1, with D perhaps TRBD2 (5 bases). The CDR3 is 14 amino acids. The V gene lost 3 bases and the J gene lost 3 bases, with 12 bases spanning the gap. Germline CDR1 MGHDK, CDR2 SYGVNS. The DNA of the CDR3 is TGTGCCAGCAGTGATCCCGGACTCCGCTACGAGCAGTACTTC. This translates into CASSDPGLRYEQYF.

V gene TRBV7-2 combines with J gene TRBJ1-3; the match to TRBD1 covers 7 bases. The CDR3 totals 15 residues. Trimming took 1 base from V and 4 from J; bases not matched to a gene: 4. Germline loops: CDR1 SGHTA, CDR2 FQGNSA. For the CDR3, the DNA is TGTGCCAGCAGCTTAGGACAGGGAGCCGGAAACACCATATATTTT. This translates into CASSLGQGAGNTIYF.

This chain uses TRBV9 with TRBJ2-2, with 13 bases aligning to TRBD2. J lost 6 bases, V lost 4 bases, and 3 bases had no gene match. This CDR3 is built from 15 residues. Germline V gives CDR1 SGDLS, CDR2 YYNGEE. CDR3 nucleotides: TGTGCCAGCAGCCCTGGGACTAGCGGGGCCGGGGAGCTGTTTTTT. Protein sequence: CASSPGTSGAGELFF.

The V call is TRBV30, the J call TRBJ2-5; D is perhaps TRBD2 (5 bases). V lost 5 bases and J 5 bases, leaving 9 bases between the germline ends. CDR3 length: 11 amino acids. CDR1 GTSNPN and CDR2 SVGIG come from the germline V gene (reference sequence). The DNA of the CDR3 is TGTGCCTGGGCTAGCTCTGAGACCCAGTACTTC. Protein product: CAWASSETQYF.

This chain connects TRBV2 to TRBJ2-3; D perhaps matches TRBD1 (5 bases). Germline V gene sequence: CDR1 SNHLY, CDR2 FYNNEI. V lost 11 bases and J 1 base, leaving 16 bases between the germline ends. The CDR3 sequence is 14 residues long. CDR3 bases: TGTGCCTCCAGGGCTCCTCTTGGCACAGATACGCAGTATTTT. This translates into CASRAPLGTDTQYF.

The CDR3: CASSSRTFSGETQYF. For the CDR3, the DNA is TGTGCCAGCAGTTCCCGGACTTTTAGCGGAGAGACCCAGTACTTC. The chain is built from TRBV27 and TRBJ2-5; D is perhaps TRBD2 (6 bases). Deletions cut 4 bases from V and 4 bases from J, with 16 bases between. Per germline, CDR1 MNHEY and CDR2 SMNVEV (reference sequence). CDR3 length equals 15 residues.

The chain has TRBV14 and TRBJ2-5, with a weak D call TRBD1 (5 bases). With 2 bases removed from V and 0 bases from J, the gap between germline ends came to 10 bases. Germline values: CDR1 SGHDN, CDR2 FVKESK. The CDR3 has 15 amino acids. The CDR3 DNA follows: TGTGCCAGCAGCCAACCAGGGTGGTACCAAGAGACCCAGTACTTC. Amino acid sequence: CASSQPGWYQETQYF.

V usage is TRBV6-5 and J usage is TRBJ1-5; no reliable D call. Trimming removed 6 bases from V and 5 bases from J, with 11 bases in between. Looked up from germline, CDR1 is MNHEY and CDR2 is SVGAGI. The CDR3 has 13 residues. In DNA, the CDR3 is TGTGCCAGCAGCCGCAGGTCCGATCAGCCCCAGCATTTT. Its translation: CASSRRSDQPQHF.

J is TRBJ2-1 and V is TRBV7-8, with 12 bases aligning to TRBD2. Germline lookup yields CDR1 SGHVS and CDR2 FQNEAQ. CDR3 size: 18 residues. After removal of 0 bases from V and 15 bases from J, the junction contained 18 bases not matched to a gene. The CDR3: CASSLARLRLAGGNYGFF. CDR3 coding DNA: TGTGCCAGCAGCTTAGCGAGGTTGAGGCTAGCGGGGGGGAACTACGGGTTCTTC.

The chain recombines TRBV7-6 with TRBJ1-2; D gene unclear. There are 15 residues in the CDR3. V was pared by 5 bases and J by 4 bases, with 17 bases between. CDR1 is SGHVS and CDR2 is FNYEAQ in the germline V gene. The DNA for the CDR3 is TGTGCCAGCAGCCCGTTCGGACCCAGCGGCTATGGCTACACCTTC. Translated, it gives CASSPFGPSGYGYTF.

V and J are TRBV27 and TRBJ1-6; TRBD1 agrees at 8 bases. Germline V gene data show CDR1 as MNHEY and CDR2 as SMNVEV (reference sequence). The ends lost 6 bases at V and 10 bases at J; junction bases unmatched: 11. The CDR3 is made up of 15 amino acids. The CDR3 DNA follows: TGTGCCAGCAGCCCAAGACAGGGGTACGGATCACCCCTCCACTTT. Translating it yields CASSPRQGYGSPLHF.

V gene TRBV6-1 combines with J gene TRBJ2-1; 10 bases are shared with TRBD2. The ends lost 8 bases at V and 4 bases at J; junction bases unmatched: 5. CDR1 and CDR2 (germline): MNHNS, SASEGT. The CDR3 contains 14 residues. CDR3 DNA: TGTGCCAGCGGGAGGACTAGCGGATACAATGAGCAGTTCTTC. It encodes CASGRTSGYNEQFF.

The V call is TRBV10-2, the J call TRBJ2-7; 15 bases fit TRBD2. V lost 7 bases to trimming and J lost 0 bases; unmatched junction nucleotides: 13. Germline CDR1 WSHSY, CDR2 SAAADI. This CDR3 comprises 19 residues. CDR3 nucleotide sequence: TGCGCCAGCAAATTACCGGGACTAGCGGGGGGACCCACCTCCTACGAGCAGTACTTC. Amino acid sequence: CASKLPGLAGGPTSYEQYF.

The chain carries TRBV4-2 and TRBJ2-3; the match to TRBD2 covers 10 bases. Looked up from germline, CDR1 is LGHNA and CDR2 is YNFKEQ. This CDR3 region has 17 residues. Germline trimming cut 5 bases from V and 2 bases from J; bases unmatched to any gene: 10. The CDR3 region is CASSLGPSGGHTDTQYF. CDR3 nucleotide sequence: TGTGCCAGCAGCTTAGGACCTAGCGGGGGCCACACAGATACGCAGTATTTT.

V usage is TRBV18 and J usage is TRBJ2-5; D is undetermined. Per the germline V gene, CDR1 is KGHSH and CDR2 is LQKENI. The CDR3 contains 12 residues. V was shortened by 6 bases and J by 5 bases, with 10 bases between the two germline ends. DNA for the CDR3: TGTGCCAGCTCTCCAGAGAGGGAGACCCAGTACTTC. Protein sequence: CASSPERETQYF.

V and J are TRBV28 and TRBJ2-3; 14 bases are a match to TRBD2. The CDR3 spans 19 residues. From germline, CDR1 is MDHEN and CDR2 SYDVKM. V was clipped by 4 bases and J by 2 bases; unmatched bases: 11. DNA of the CDR3: TGTGCCAGCAGTTCGTCCGGGACTAGCGGGGGTAAATACACAGATACGCAGTATTTT. It is translated as CASSSSGTSGGKYTDTQYF.

The V gene is TRBV18, the J gene TRBJ1-1; 8 bases align to TRBD1. The V gene end was trimmed by 5 bases and the J gene end by 4 bases; junction bases not matched to a gene: 6. Germline CDR1 KGHSH, CDR2 LQKENI. The CDR3 runs 14 residues. CDR3 sequence: CASSAGTGVTEAFF. The CDR3 nucleotides read TGTGCCAGCTCAGCCGGGACAGGAGTCACTGAAGCTTTCTTT.

A note on this clone: The sample has other DNA sequences that encode this CDR3 too. The CDR3 coding sequence is TGTGCCAGCAGCGTAGGAGGCGAGACCCAGTACTTC. It encodes CASSVGGETQYF. The chain carries TRBV9 and TRBJ2-5; D ambiguous. The V gene lost 0 bases and the J gene lost 5 bases, with 5 bases spanning the gap. Germline CDR1 SGDLS, CDR2 YYNGEE. This CDR3 spans 12 amino acids.

V gene TRBV10-1 combines with J gene TRBJ1-6; D is perhaps TRBD1 (5 bases). This CDR3 has 15 amino acids. V was shortened by 2 bases and J by 8 bases, with 13 bases between the two germline ends. Germline V lookup: CDR1 WNHNN, CDR2 SYGVQD (reference sequence). The CDR3 loop reads CASSEDRGLDSPLHF. CDR3 nucleotide sequence: TGCGCCAGCAGTGAGGATCGGGGGTTGGATTCACCCCTCCACTTT.

There are a few counts of this clone. CDR3 amino acids: CASSTRDRAETQYF. DNA of the CDR3: TGTGCCAGCAGCACCCGGGACAGGGCAGAGACCCAGTACTTC. This rearrangement joins TRBV5-4 to TRBJ2-5; 9 bases are a match to TRBD1. Germline V gene lookup returns CDR1 SGHNT and CDR2 YYREEE (reference sequence). The CDR3 loop spans 14 amino acids. Trimming took 4 bases from V and 4 from J; bases not matched to a gene: 5. Combining the CDR3 with reference TRBV5-4 and TRBJ2-5 gives the whole variable domain ETGVTQSPTHLIKTRGQQVTLRCSSQSGHNTVSWYQQALGQGPQFIFQYYREEENGRGNFPPRFSGLQFPNYSSELNVNALELDDSALYLCASSTRDRAETQYFGPGTRLLVL.

V gene TRBV6-5 combines with J gene TRBJ2-7; 7 bases match TRBD1. V trimming: 8 bases; J trimming: 0 bases; junction bases outside the gene matches: 10. There are 15 residues in the CDR3. The germline CDR1 and CDR2 sequences are MNHEY and SVGAGI. The CDR3 DNA reads as TGTGCCAGCCGGTACTCGGGACAGCCCTCCTACGAGCAGTACTTC. It codes for CASRYSGQPSYEQYF.

The chain uses TRBV29-1 and TRBJ2-1; 12 bases agree with TRBD2. Germline V gene lookup returns CDR1 SQVTM and CDR2 ANQGSEA. Unmatched junction bases numbered 10, after V lost 5 bases and J lost 8 bases. This CDR3 is 15 amino acids long. In DNA, the CDR3 is TGCAGCGTTCAGCTAGCGGGGGGGCGTTCCGATGAGCAGTTCTTC. Translating gives CSVQLAGGRSDEQFF.